The entry below describes one T cell receptor beta chain. Assay: immunoSEQ multiplex PCR; the TCRdb copy retains only in-frame clones and omits some. The profile shows a few hundred thousand clones, 90% of them singletons. The sample originates from a study of blood T cell repertoires in COVID-19. Trimming removed 3 bases from V and 4 bases from J, with 10 bases in between. Germline lookup yields CDR1 SGHAT and CDR2 FQNNGV. This CDR3 region has 14 residues. The sequence was collected from a woman in her sixties or seventies with COVID-19, enrolled during active disease. Material: peripheral blood. The chain combines TRBV11-2 with TRBJ2-1; tentatively, D is TRBD2 (7 bases). The DNA of the CDR3 is TGTGCCAGCAGCTTGGCGGGGGCATACAATGAGCAGTTCTTC. This codes for CASSLAGAYNEQFF.